This T cell receptor beta chain was captured in a study of Graves' ophthalmopathy and Graves' hyperthyroidism. RNA transcripts provided the template for amplifying TCR beta CDR3 regions. First-round RT-PCR used HTBI primers; second-round multiplex PCR followed. TCRdb passed the multiplex PCR reads through MiXCR, listing each CDR3 protein once. The table records around 520,000 distinct CDR3 sequences, under 40% of them present only once. Points on this clonotype: A much larger clone differs by one base, so this may be a read error.

The CDR3 spans 13 residues. The germline CDR1 and CDR2 sequences are SNHLY and FYNNEI. The rearrangement links TRBV2 to TRBJ1-1; D call uncertain. This receptor was taken from an adult man with Graves' hyperthyroidism. The sample was peripheral blood or thyroid tissue (not recorded which). The CDR3 protein is CASGEGPHTEAFF. In nucleotides, the CDR3 is TGTGCCAGCGGTGAAGGGCCCCACACTGAAGCTTTCTTT. The variable domain in full, completed from reference TRBV2 and TRBJ1-1, reads EPEVTQTPSHQVTQMGQEVILRCVPISNHLYFYWYRQILGQKVEFLVSFYNNEISEKSEIFDDQFSVERPDGSNFTLKIRSTKLEDSAMYFCASGEGPHTEAFFGQGTRLTVV.